This paragraph reports one T cell receptor (beta chain). The data were taken from a study of cytomegalovirus exposure and HLA in healthy donors. As for the study in general: The approximately 110 validation repertoires used a platform that matched the one used for the approximately 690 first-cohort repertoires, as a later analysis reported.

An approximately 120-subject validation cohort, separate from the roughly 680-subject first cohort, supplied the donors. Profiled with immunoSEQ multiplex PCR; TCRdb holds only in-frame clones, not every one. In the table there are some 71,000 clones, approximately 94% of which are singletons. The CDR3 runs to 12 residues. V lost 2 bases, J lost 2 bases, and 3 bases lay in between. Germline CDR1 and CDR2: SNHLY and FYNNEI. This receptor was identified in a woman between 18 and 30 years old in good health and CMV-seronegative. Sequencing input: PBMCs. The rearrangement joins TRBV2 to TRBJ1-2; D unclear. The CDR3 region is CASSEQNYGYTF. As DNA, the CDR3 is TGTGCCAGCAGTGAACAAAACTATGGCTACACCTTC.